This section outlines one T cell receptor (beta chain) sequence together with its context. No antigen is known for it. These data belong to a study of cytomegalovirus exposure and HLA in healthy donors. Findings and caveats of the study: Most TCRs appeared rarely, but some public TCRs recurred in many donors. Reports state that TCR beta sequences accurately predicted most subjects' HLA-A and HLA-B alleles. Among the CMV-associated chains, three were confirmed in vitro as specific for CMV antigens.

CDR1 is SGHTA, CDR2 FQGNSA, per germline. This CDR3 is built from 18 residues. V lost 2 bases, J lost 6 bases, and 12 bases stayed unmatched. 60 Vbeta and 13 Jbeta primers were used in PCR. The method was immunoSEQ multiplex PCR; TCRdb's version includes in-frame clones alone and lacks a portion of them. The table records 90,000 to 100,000 clones, roughly three quarters of them present only once. The chain joins TRBV7-2 to TRBJ2-2, with 10 bases that match TRBD2. Sequenced: PBMCs. The source of this sequence is a female donor in good health and CMV-seronegative. CDR3 bases: TGTGCCAGCAGCTTAACTAATCCCCCAGCGGGAGGGTCCGGGGAGCTGTTTTTT. Translation: CASSLTNPPAGGSGELFF.